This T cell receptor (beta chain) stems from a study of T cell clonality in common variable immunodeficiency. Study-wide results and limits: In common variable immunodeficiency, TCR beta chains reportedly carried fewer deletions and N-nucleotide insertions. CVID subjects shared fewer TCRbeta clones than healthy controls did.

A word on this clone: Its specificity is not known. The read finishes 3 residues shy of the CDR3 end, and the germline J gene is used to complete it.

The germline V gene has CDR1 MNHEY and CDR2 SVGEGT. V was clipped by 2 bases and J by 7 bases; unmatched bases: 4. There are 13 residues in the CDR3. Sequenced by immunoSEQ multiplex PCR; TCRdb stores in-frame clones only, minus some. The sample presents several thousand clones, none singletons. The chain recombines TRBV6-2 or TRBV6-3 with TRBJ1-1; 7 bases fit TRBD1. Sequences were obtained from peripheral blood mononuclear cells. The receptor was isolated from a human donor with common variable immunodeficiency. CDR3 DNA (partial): TGTGCCAGCAGTTACACAGGGGCGAATGAA. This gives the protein CASSYTGANE. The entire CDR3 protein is CASSYTGANEAFF.